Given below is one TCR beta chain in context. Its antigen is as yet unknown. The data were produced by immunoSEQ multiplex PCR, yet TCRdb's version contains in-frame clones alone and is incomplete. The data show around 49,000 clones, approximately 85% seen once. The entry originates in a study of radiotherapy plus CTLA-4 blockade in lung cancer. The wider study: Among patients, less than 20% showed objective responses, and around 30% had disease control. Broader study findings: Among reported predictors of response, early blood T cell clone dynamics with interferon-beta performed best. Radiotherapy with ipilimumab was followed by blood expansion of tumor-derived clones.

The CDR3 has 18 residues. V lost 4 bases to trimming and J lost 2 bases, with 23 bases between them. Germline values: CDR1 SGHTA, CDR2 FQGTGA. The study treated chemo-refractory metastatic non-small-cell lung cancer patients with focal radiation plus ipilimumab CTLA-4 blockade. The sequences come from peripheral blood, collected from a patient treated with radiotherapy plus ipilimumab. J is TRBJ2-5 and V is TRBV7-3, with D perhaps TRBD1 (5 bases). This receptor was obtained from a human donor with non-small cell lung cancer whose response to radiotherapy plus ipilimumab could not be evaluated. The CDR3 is CASSSPSIRRAEQETQYF. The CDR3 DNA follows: TGTGCCAGCAGCTCCCCCTCTATCCGCAGGGCCGAGCAAGAGACCCAGTACTTC.